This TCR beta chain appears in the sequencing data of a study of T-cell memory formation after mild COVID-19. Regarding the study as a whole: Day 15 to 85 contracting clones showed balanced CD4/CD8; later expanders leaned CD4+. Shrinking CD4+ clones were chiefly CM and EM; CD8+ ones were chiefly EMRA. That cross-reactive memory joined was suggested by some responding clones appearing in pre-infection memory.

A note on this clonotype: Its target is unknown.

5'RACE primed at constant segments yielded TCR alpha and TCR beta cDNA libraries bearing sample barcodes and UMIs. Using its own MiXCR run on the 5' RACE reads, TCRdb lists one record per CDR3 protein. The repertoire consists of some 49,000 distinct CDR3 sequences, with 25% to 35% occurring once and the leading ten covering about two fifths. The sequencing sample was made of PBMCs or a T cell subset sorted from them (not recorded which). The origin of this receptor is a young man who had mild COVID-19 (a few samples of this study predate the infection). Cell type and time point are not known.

The CDR3 nucleotides read TGCGCCAGCAGCCAAGATTCCGCAGGGGCTGGAAACACCATATATTTT. Translation: CASSQDSAGAGNTIYF. The chain links TRBV4-3 to TRBJ1-3, with a tentative D call TRBD1 (6 bases). The length of the CDR3 is 16 residues. Germline CDR1 reads LGHNA; CDR2 reads YSLEER. The V end lost 0 bases, the J end lost 2 bases, and 11 bases lay between the germline ends.